These 31 T cell receptor beta chains were sequenced from one sample in a study of T-cell memory formation after mild COVID-19 (dated by TCRdb to about 2021). The protocol used for the library was 5' RACE. Instrument on record: Illumina NovaSeq 6000. TCRdb reran the public reads through fastp at Q25 and MiXCR, keeping productive beta chains. Rows with a matching CDR3 protein are joined into one entry that keeps the most common DNA and genes. Recorded for this sample are about 180,000 distinct CDR3 sequences; more than 15% of them occurred a single time. The ten biggest clones cover about 1.9% of the sample. The sequencing input was PBMCs or a T cell subset sorted from them (not recorded which). These receptors originate from an adult woman who had mild COVID-19 (a few samples of this study predate the infection). The sample titles of this study are shuffled in the database, so cell type and time point are left out; the donor was told from shared clones.

This clonotype was detected a few times. This sequence joins TRBV7-8 and TRBJ2-3; tentatively, D is TRBD2 (6 bases). The CDR3 runs to 16 residues. Trimming pared 7 bases from V and 0 bases from J, leaving 17 bases between. Germline loops: CDR1 SGHVS, CDR2 FQNEAQ. The CDR3 sequence is CASIDLGGKSTDTQYF. The CDR3 bases are TGTGCCAGCATCGACCTCGGAGGGAAAAGCACAGATACGCAGTATTTT.

Here the CDR3 reads CSVVGPNEQFF. The DNA of the CDR3 is TGCAGTGTGGTAGGGCCAAATGAGCAGTTCTTC. The chain uses TRBV20-1 and TRBJ2-1; no clear D gene. Germline V gene sequence: CDR1 DFQATT, CDR2 SNEGSKA (reference sequence). The CDR3 spans 11 residues. The V and J ends lost 7 bases and 7 bases respectively, with 11 bases between them.

This clonotype has at least ten counts. The chain combines TRBV5-1 with TRBJ2-3; D is undetermined. With 0 bases removed from V and 0 bases from J, the gap between germline ends came to 5 bases. CDR3 length: 14 amino acids. Germline CDR1 and CDR2: SGHRS and YFSETQ. The CDR3 region is CASSLGPSTDTQYF. The CDR3 DNA reads as TGCGCCAGCAGCTTGGGGCCTAGCACAGATACGCAGTATTTT. Looking up the rest from reference TRBV5-1 and TRBJ2-3 gives the full variable domain: KAGVTQTPRYLIKTRGQQVTLSCSPISGHRSVSWYQQTPGQGLQFLFEYFSETQRNKGNFPGRFSGRQFSNSRSEMNVSTLELGDSALYLCASSLGPSTDTQYFGPGTRLTVL.

The chain combines TRBV5-1 with TRBJ1-1; tentatively, D is TRBD1 (6 bases). V was pared by 4 bases and J by 5 bases, with 15 bases between. Germline CDR1 SGHRS, CDR2 YFSETQ. The CDR3 length is 14 residues. CDR3 loop: CASSDAGTSTEAFF. The CDR3 DNA reads TGCGCCAGCAGCGACGCCGGGACATCTACTGAAGCTTTCTTT.

The chain combines TRBV9 with TRBJ1-2, with 7 bases fitting TRBD1. V was clipped by 3 bases and J by 1 base; unmatched bases: 3. Germline V lookup: CDR1 SGDLS, CDR2 YYNGEE. The CDR3 is made up of 14 amino acids. CDR3 protein: CASSAQGGNYGYTF. The CDR3 DNA is TGTGCCAGCAGCGCCCAGGGGGGTAACTATGGCTACACCTTC.

This clonotype was detected only a few times. This chain joins TRBV9 and TRBJ2-1, with 14 bases lining up with TRBD2. V lost 3 bases, J lost 7 bases, and 6 bases stayed unmatched. Germline V CDR1 and CDR2: SGDLS, YYNGEE. CDR3 length: 16 residues. Here the CDR3 reads CASSGARLAGGNEQFF. The CDR3 nucleotides are TGTGCCAGCAGCGGAGCCCGACTAGCGGGAGGGAATGAGCAGTTCTTC.

This chain links TRBV11-2 with TRBJ2-3; unclear D gene. The germline V gene encodes CDR1 SGHAT and CDR2 FQNNGV. The CDR3 runs 12 residues. The V end lost 6 bases, the J end lost 4 bases, and 8 bases lay between the germline ends. Here the CDR3 DNA reads TGTGCCAGCAGTCCGATCGCAGATACGCAGTATTTT. Translation gives CASSPIADTQYF. The entire variable domain, with the rest obtained from reference TRBV11-2 and TRBJ2-3, is as follows: EAGVAQSPRYKIIEKRQSVAFWCNPISGHATLYWYQQILGQGPKLLIQFQNNGVVDDSQLPKDRFSAERLKGVDSTLKIQPAKLEDSAVYLCASSPIADTQYFGPGTRLTVL.

V and J are TRBV5-1 and TRBJ1-2; D call uncertain. The CDR3 length is 14 residues. Trimming took off 4 bases at V and 6 bases at J, with 16 bases between the two ends. CDR1 is SGHRS and CDR2 is YFSETQ in the germline V gene. The CDR3 nucleotides read TGCGCCAGCAGCCGAAGAGGAGGAGTGGATGGCTACACCTTC. It codes for CASSRRGGVDGYTF.

The V gene is TRBV6-5, the J gene TRBJ2-2; D gene unclear. Trimming shortened V by 5 bases and J by 4 bases, and 8 bases separated the two germline ends. Looked up from germline, CDR1 is MNHEY and CDR2 is SVGAGI. This CDR3 is built from 13 residues. CDR3 sequence (DNA): TGTGCCAGCAGTAGGTCGGCCACCGGGGAGCTGTTTTTT. Translation: CASSRSATGELFF.

This clonotype was counted only a few times. V is TRBV29-1 and J is TRBJ1-2; 7 nucleotides line up with TRBD1. The germline V gene has CDR1 SQVTM and CDR2 ANQGSEA. J was trimmed by 0 bases and V by 4 bases; bases with no gene match: 2. This CDR3 spans 13 amino acids. The CDR3 DNA reads TGCAGCGTTGGGACAGGTACTAACTATGGCTACACCTTC. Residues: CSVGTGTNYGYTF.

There are a few counts of this clonotype. V gene TRBV5-1 combines with J gene TRBJ2-1; D might be TRBD2 (6 bases). The CDR3 runs 15 residues. Trimming cost V 3 bases and J 4 bases, with 14 bases left between them. Germline CDR1 is SGHRS and CDR2 is YFSETQ. This CDR3 is CASSSWGDAYNEQFF. The DNA for the CDR3 is TGCGCCAGCAGCTCTTGGGGGGACGCATACAATGAGCAGTTCTTC.

V usage is TRBV15 and J usage is TRBJ2-6; perhaps TRBD1 as D (6 bases). V was pared by 0 bases and J by 5 bases, with 11 bases between. Germline CDR1 LNHNV, CDR2 YYDKDF (reference sequence). The CDR3 is made up of 16 amino acids. CDR3 in amino acids: CATSRDLGAWANVLTF. The CDR3 nucleotides read TGTGCCACCAGCAGAGATCTGGGGGCCTGGGCCAACGTCCTGACTTTC.

This clonotype was counted between two and nine times. The chain has TRBV12-3 or TRBV12-4 and TRBJ2-2, with D unresolved. V dropped 3 bases and J dropped 4 bases, with 9 bases sitting between them. The CDR3 extends over 14 amino acids. The CDR3 DNA reads TGTGCCAGCAGTTTGTGGATTACCACCGGGGAGCTGTTTTTT. Amino acid sequence: CASSLWITTGELFF.

This CDR3 reads CASSLARQAMSSYNEQFF. Written as DNA, the CDR3 is TGTGCCAGCAGCTTAGCCCGACAGGCCATGAGCTCCTACAATGAGCAGTTCTTC. The chain recombines TRBV7-8 with TRBJ2-1; tentatively, D is TRBD1 (6 bases). From germline, CDR1 is SGHVS and CDR2 FQNEAQ. V lost 0 bases to trimming and J lost 0 bases, with 15 bases between them. The CDR3 consists of 18 residues.

In this sample, this clonotype turned up a few times. The chain carries TRBV29-1 and TRBJ2-7; tentative D call: TRBD2 (6 bases). The CDR3 sequence is 12 residues long. Germline V gene sequence: CDR1 SQVTM, CDR2 ANQGSEA. The CDR3, as DNA: TGCAGTGCCGGGACTGATTTTTACGAGCAGTACTTC. Protein sequence: CSAGTDFYEQYF.

The chain recombines TRBV28 with TRBJ2-1, with 11 bases lining up with TRBD2. Germline CDR1 and CDR2: MDHEN and SYDVKM. The CDR3 contains 16 residues. The V segment lost 8 bases and the J segment 5 bases; nucleotides outside the gene matches: 11. Here the CDR3 DNA reads TGTGCCAGCCGTCTGCCCCTAGCGGGGGGAAACAATGAGCAGTTCTTC. Protein: CASRLPLAGGNNEQFF. Combining the CDR3 with reference TRBV28 and TRBJ2-1 gives the whole variable domain DVKVTQSSRYLVKRTGEKVFLECVQDMDHENMFWYRQDPGLGLRLIYFSYDVKMKEKGDIPEGYSVSREKKERFSLILESASTNQTSMYLCASRLPLAGGNNEQFFGPGTRLTVL.

This clonotype was recorded many times. The chain combines TRBV12-3 or TRBV12-4 with TRBJ2-6, with D possibly called TRBD1 or TRBD2 (5 bases each). V was shortened by 5 bases and J by 0 bases, with 14 bases between the two germline ends. The CDR3 totals 17 residues. The CDR3 region is CASSGRGESSGANVLTF. For the CDR3, the DNA is TGTGCCAGCAGTGGGAGAGGGGAGAGCTCTGGGGCCAACGTCCTGACTTTC.

The V and J genes are TRBV4-1 and TRBJ2-1, with TRBD2 identical over 10 bases. The CDR3 length is 15 residues. Germline loops: CDR1 MGHRA, CDR2 YSYEKL. The V segment lost 4 bases and the J segment 9 bases; nucleotides outside the gene matches: 9. The CDR3 nucleotides are TGCGCCAGCAGCCTGAGCGGGGGGGAAGTGAGTGAGCAGTTCTTC. Translation gives CASSLSGGEVSEQFF.

This chain links TRBV12-3 or TRBV12-4 with TRBJ2-1; TRBD2 aligns across 10 bases. Germline trimming cut 5 bases from V and 4 bases from J; bases unmatched to any gene: 2. The CDR3 extends over 14 amino acids. CDR3 sequence reads: CASSVSGRYNEQFF. The CDR3 nucleotides are TGTGCCAGCAGTGTTAGCGGGAGGTACAATGAGCAGTTCTTC.

This clonotype was detected only a few times. This rearrangement joins TRBV7-2 to TRBJ2-3; unclear D gene. In germline, CDR1 is SGHTA, CDR2 FQGNSA. This CDR3 has 16 residues. The V gene lost 4 bases and the J gene lost 1 base, with 15 bases spanning the gap. The CDR3 DNA sequence: TGTGCCAGCAGCTCATTCCGGGTCTCGGGCACAGATACGCAGTATTTT. Translation gives CASSSFRVSGTDTQYF.

The genes are TRBV19 and TRBJ1-5; D is unclear. V lost 6 bases to trimming and J lost 4 bases, with 10 bases between them. The CDR3 is made up of 13 amino acids. Germline CDR1 and CDR2: LNHDA and SQIVND (reference sequence). The CDR3 region has the DNA TGTGCCAGTAGCCAACCTCCGAATCAGCCCCAGCATTTT. It codes for CASSQPPNQPQHF.

This chain's CDR3 is CSARDPRLAGVNYEQYF. CDR3 bases: TGCAGTGCTAGAGATCCCCGGCTAGCGGGAGTGAACTACGAGCAGTACTTC. The genes are TRBV20-1 and TRBJ2-7; 10 nucleotides align to TRBD2. The length of the CDR3 is 17 residues. Looked up from germline, CDR1 is DFQATT and CDR2 is SNEGSKA (reference sequence). The ends lost 0 bases at V and 3 bases at J; junction bases unmatched: 11.

The chain links TRBV28 to TRBJ2-2, with a possible D match to TRBD1 (5 bases). Per the germline V gene, CDR1 is MDHEN and CDR2 is SYDVKM. The CDR3 sequence is 15 residues long. The ends were cut back, 3 bases at V and 0 bases at J, with 8 bases in the middle. The CDR3, as DNA: TGTGCCAGCAGTTTGCCAGGGACGAACACCGGGGAGCTGTTTTTT. It translates to CASSLPGTNTGELFF.

The gene calls are TRBV5-1 and TRBJ2-1; D gene uncertain. The CDR3 consists of 12 residues. Per germline, CDR1 SGHRS and CDR2 YFSETQ. Trimming removed 4 bases from V and 7 bases from J, with 9 bases in between. CDR3 DNA: TGCGCCAGCAGCCAACAAAGGAATGAGCAGTTCTTC. Protein: CASSQQRNEQFF. The full variable domain, its missing parts supplied by reference TRBV5-1 and TRBJ2-1, is KAGVTQTPRYLIKTRGQQVTLSCSPISGHRSVSWYQQTPGQGLQFLFEYFSETQRNKGNFPGRFSGRQFSNSRSEMNVSTLELGDSALYLCASSQQRNEQFFGPGTRLTVL.

The chain couples TRBV5-1 to TRBJ2-5, with a weak D call TRBD1 (6 bases). Germline V lookup: CDR1 SGHRS, CDR2 YFSETQ. V shed 6 bases and J shed 5 bases, with 14 bases lying between them. CDR3 length: 13 amino acids. CDR3 sequence reads: CASTSLQGETQYF. The CDR3 nucleotides are TGCGCCAGCACCTCCCTGCAGGGGGAGACCCAGTACTTC. The full variable domain, its missing parts supplied by reference TRBV5-1 and TRBJ2-5, is KAGVTQTPRYLIKTRGQQVTLSCSPISGHRSVSWYQQTPGQGLQFLFEYFSETQRNKGNFPGRFSGRQFSNSRSEMNVSTLELGDSALYLCASTSLQGETQYFGPGTRLLVL.

The V and J genes are TRBV24-1 and TRBJ2-1; D not certain. The CDR3 sequence is 14 residues long. The germline CDR1 and CDR2 sequences are KGHDR and SFDVKD. V shed 0 bases and J shed 6 bases, with 8 bases lying between them. The CDR3 DNA reads as TGTGCCACCAGTGATTTGACGGAGTCCAATGAGCAGTTCTTC. The encoded protein is CATSDLTESNEQFF.

The J gene is TRBJ1-2, the V gene TRBV2; D gene uncertain. Germline V CDR1 and CDR2: SNHLY, FYNNEI. Trimming removed 2 bases at V and 4 bases at J, with 8 bases between. This CDR3 region has 13 residues. CDR3 sequence (DNA): TGTGCCAGCAGTGAATGGGAGGCCTATGGCTACACCTTC. The encoded protein is CASSEWEAYGYTF.

The chain is built from TRBV7-9 and TRBJ2-1; 11 nucleotides match TRBD2. This CDR3 region has 13 residues. CDR1 SEHNR and CDR2 FQNEAQ come from the germline V gene (reference sequence). The chain's CDR3 is CATGTSGYNEQFF. The CDR3, as DNA: TGTGCTACCGGGACTAGCGGTTACAATGAGCAGTTCTTC.

The genes are TRBV6-5 and TRBJ1-2; 7 bases map to TRBD1. The length of the CDR3 is 14 residues. The germline gives CDR1 MNHEY, CDR2 SVGAGI. V dropped 5 bases and J dropped 8; count of bases not matched to a gene: 11. In nucleotides, the CDR3 is TGTGCCAGCAGTCTACGGGACAGCCACCCCGGCTACACCTTC. This codes for CASSLRDSHPGYTF.

This clonotype turned up a few times. J is TRBJ1-2 and V is TRBV6-2 or TRBV6-3; 9 bases match TRBD1. The CDR3 loop spans 15 amino acids. Trimming removed 6 bases from V and 4 bases from J; junction bases left unmatched: 9. Germline CDR1 is MNHEY and CDR2 is SVGEGT. CDR3 coding DNA: TGTGCCAGCAGGAGACCTGGACAGGGGATCTATGGCTACACCTTC. It translates to CASRRPGQGIYGYTF.

J is TRBJ1-5 and V is TRBV7-9; no firm D call. The CDR3 sequence is 15 residues long. V dropped 1 base and J dropped 8 bases, with 15 bases sitting between them. CDR1 SEHNR and CDR2 FQNEAQ come from the germline V gene (reference sequence). The CDR3 sequence: CASSLGGIRAEPQHF. DNA of the CDR3: TGTGCCAGCAGCTTAGGAGGGATTCGAGCGGAGCCCCAGCATTTT.